The subject of this entry is one T cell receptor (beta chain). The germline V gene encodes CDR1 MNHEY and CDR2 SVGAGI. The CDR3 contains 13 residues. The V gene end was trimmed by 4 bases and the J gene end by 5 bases; junction bases not matched to a gene: 4. These data come from a study of blood T cell repertoires in COVID-19. For the study at large: Material from acute and convalescent COVID-19 was sourced from the United States, Italy and Spain. From T cells, B-cell-depleted T cells, or PBMCs came the material, which was cDNA or gDNA.

Original handling: Reference gene primer amplification gave nucleated cell count estimates. This table comes from immunoSEQ multiplex PCR, and its TCRdb copy is limited to in-frame clones, with some not included. The V and J calls and the clone size are those of that table, but D and trimming were determined from the DNA. The repertoire holds fewer than 650,000 clones, with around 90% as singletons. Patients in Seattle were enrolled during active infection, then followed longitudinally. The TCR comes from a woman aged 45-59 years with COVID-19, enrolled during active disease. V usage is TRBV6-5 and J usage is TRBJ1-2; TRBD1 matches at 7 bases. The sequenced sample was peripheral blood. The DNA of the CDR3 is TGTGCCAGCAGTTCGGGACAGCGGTATGGCTACACCTTC. Translated, it gives CASSSGQRYGYTF.